This is a list of T cell receptor beta chains from one sample in a study of shared clonotypes between healthy human individuals. The assay was immunoSEQ multiplex PCR, and TCRdb's table has in-frame clones only and misses some. The sample has around 1,000,000 clones, around three quarters seen once. The sequencing sample was made of memory CD4+ T cells from PBMCs. The receptors were gathered from a man aged 18 to 30 in good health. Some clones in this sample may be carry-over from other donors' samples. Each CDR3 is given without its conserved first and last residue.

V gene | CDR3 protein
TRBV5-8 | ASSLGDRSNEKLF
TRBV28 | ASSPPGLVDEQF
TRBV4-1 | ASSQFGLSRDTQY
TRBV4-1 | ASSQAGRTGREPQH
TRBV15 | ATSPGAGRGQPQH
TRBV4-2 | ASSQVGQGKAEQF
TRBV18 | ASSPAALAGINEQF
TRBV28 | ASSLEGAGGYT
TRBV11-1 | ASSFPWDSQETQY
TRBV27 | ASSVGSGRSYEQY
TRBV2 | ASSDSTGEETQY
TRBV7-9 | ASSRRGGGDTEAF
TRBV5-6 | ASSLRDAGSFGELF
TRBV18 | ASSPEGKGEKLF